This T cell receptor (beta chain) emerged from a study of cytomegalovirus exposure and HLA in healthy donors (dated by TCRdb to 2017 to 2019). Notes on the research overall: An earlier analysis of some 550 of the donors reported 250 to 350 Gb of sequence data and some 100 million unique TCR beta sequences from about 179 million T cells. The T cell repertoires of under 700 subjects were profiled by immunosequencing and related to cytomegalovirus serostatus. The later analysis used no new phenotypic data to find candidate immune exposures, relying instead on TCR beta sequences and their occurrence across donors. Besides the first cohort of roughly 700 subjects, a separate validation cohort made up of roughly 130 different subjects was used. The genetic ancestry cluster associated with self-reported Caucasian donors included 65% to 90% of the roughly 410 genotyped donors. The study combined high-throughput TCR immunosequencing, statistical association of individual TCRs with disease status, and machine learning to predict cytomegalovirus infection status. All discovery cohort repertoires had been generated on a single sequencing platform. Class I and class II HLA loci were covered by the typing at four-digit resolution. The number of donors typed differed by locus, with roughly 629-640 for A, B, C, DRB1 and DQB1, roughly 520 for DQA1, approximately 580 for DPA1, and under 490 for DPB1. Alongside the repertoire data, information on donor age, sex, ethnicity and CMV serostatus was compiled. Roughly 5 DR-DQ haplotypes were handled as single units for association and clustering, since linkage in the cohort was strong. Among almost 400 genotyped donors of the cohort, an average of roughly 240,000 unique TCR beta nucleotide sequences were sequenced per donor, roughly a sixth of them non-productive. A later analysis re-analyzed previously published TCR beta repertoires from 650 to 800 donors and added high-resolution HLA genotyping to study TCR occurrence patterns. An early release that covered some 640 HLA-typed donors contained approximately 300 gigabases of sequencing data and around 80 million unique TCR sequences. Genome-wide SNP genotypes for about 65% of the 666 donors were used in a later genetic analysis, which treated that subset as a discovery cohort. The aim of the study was to test whether cataloging public T cell receptors could identify signatures of past pathogen exposure. An earlier analysis of approximately 580 of the donors used high-throughput TCR beta sequencing to judge whether each TCR beta V gene segment behaved as functional or pseudogenic. What the work shows at the level of the full study, not this receptor alone: V-gene and J-gene trimming of TCR beta chains was associated with a missense DCLRE1C variant in a later genetic analysis, and the association was replicated in an independent cohort. The only immune exposure information available for the cohort was CMV serostatus. Because counts were too low, seventeen rarely observed V segments, including chromosome 9 orphons, were excluded from the earlier analysis of around 590 of the donors. Because HLA typing was unavailable for some donors at each locus, only the typed subset was used in association tests. Assigning TCR associations to individual alleles was difficult when HLA alleles, especially DR and DQ, strongly co-occurred. The cohort was sequenced for TCR beta chains only, and without alpha or paired-chain data the features that could be detected were limited. The presence/absence analyses assumed that sequencing depth was roughly uniform across donors, and that assumption may not be true. In vitro tests confirmed that a few of the cytomegalovirus-associated TCR beta chains recognize cytomegalovirus antigens. In a later analysis, most CMV-associated TCR beta chains were found to appear HLA-restricted, with HLA associations seemingly driven largely by CMV exposure. Some IMGT-functional V segments, including TRBV6-2 and TRBV6-3, could not be told apart with the 87-base-pair reads, so those segments were excluded. A cluster of highly shared sequence variants was judged likely to represent a technical artifact of the sequencing pipeline. A total of roughly 160 TCR beta chains were listed by the study as associated with cytomegalovirus. Several of the top co-occurrence clusters appeared to be linked to parvovirus B19, influenza, CMV and Epstein-Barr virus, according to a later analysis. In an earlier analysis of fewer than 700 of the donors, most TCR beta V segments appeared in productive rearrangements about 87% or about 30% of the time, broadly matching IMGT annotations. A later genetic analysis reported fewer N-insertions in productive TCRs among donors in an Asian-associated ancestry cluster than the roughly 690-donor mean. In a later analysis, the rate of TCR association differed among HLA loci, with DRB1 alleles having the most associated TCRs and HLA-C alleles having the fewest. A further reported finding was that TCR beta sequences accurately predicted the HLA-A and HLA-B alleles for most subjects in the first cohort. In a later analysis, some 17,000 TCR beta sequences were associated with specific HLA alleles at a false discovery rate of 0.05. Linkage disequilibrium might explain the correlated functional status among segregating V segments, but an unknown experimental factor could not be excluded. The classifier was reported to diagnose cytomegalovirus status with high specificity and sensitivity in both the original cohort and the validation cohort. In a later analysis, HLA-associated TCR beta chains showed more clonal expansion and lower generation probabilities than non-associated chains that were equally common. Most TCR sequences were observed very rarely across donors, whereas some public TCRs were present in many individuals. It was suggested by the authors that the approach could potentially be generalized to other disease states and immunological phenotypes.

In total, 630 or so healthy bone marrow donors made up the cohort. At the time of sampling, all cohort members were nominally healthy, though unrecorded immune exposures were likely present. The donor tested CMV seronegative, placing the donor among the approximately 400 seronegative members of the cohort. Every donor gave a peripheral blood sample, and the peripheral blood mononuclear cells from that sample were used for TCR beta sequencing. The Qiagen DNeasy Blood Extraction Kit was used to extract genomic DNA from the blood cell samples. Of note for this clone: What antigen it recognizes has not been identified. No qualities accompany the bases; no much larger clone lies one base away.

The library was built by means of the immunoSEQ multiplex PCR assay. A mixture of 60 forward primers for TCR Vbeta segments and 13 reverse primers for TCR Jbeta segments was used in the multiplex PCR. The CDR3 region of rearranged TCR beta genes was amplified from genomic DNA by a multiplex PCR assay. The Illumina HiSeq System was used to sequence the amplified TCR beta libraries as 87-base-pair reads. On the study's bioinformatics: A later analysis tallied some 79 million unique TCR beta chains across the 610 or so repertoires, and approximately 12 million of those chains were shared by two or more donors. To remove PCR and sequencing errors, raw reads were error-corrected and collapsed into unique sequences using a nearest-neighbor algorithm that merged closely related sequences. To assign V, D and J gene segments, CDR3 sequences were aligned to IMGT reference sequences. For a sequence to be retained, a match of at least six nucleotides was required to both a V gene segment and a J gene segment. Rearrangements were called productive when the CDR3 lacked stop codons and stayed in frame with V and J; all others were non-productive. CDR3 was defined according to IMGT convention as the region running from the second conserved V-encoded cysteine to the conserved J-encoded phenylalanine. In an earlier analysis of approximately 500 of the donors, sequences lacking an unambiguous match to a single V gene segment were excluded. An earlier analysis of 450 to 650 of the donors called V segments functional above 56.7% productive rearrangements and segregating when the between-donor standard deviation exceeded 5%. A statistical classification framework was built to diagnose cytomegalovirus status from the catalog of TCR beta chain sequences. A later analysis assigned V and J genes by comparing TCR nucleotide sequences with IMGT/GENE-DB human TR gene sequences. In a later analysis, CDR3 sequences and most-parsimonious VDJ recombination scenarios were assigned using the TCRdist pipeline. In a later analysis, every TCR beta chain was defined by the combination of its CDR3 amino acid sequence and its V-gene family, and reads without a unique V-gene family were dropped. To address suspected cross-contamination and a sequencing artifact, a later analysis removed around 600 highly shared, low-generation-probability nucleotide sequences. For each public chain, a later analysis derived a clonal expansion index from normalized ranks of inferred template counts within each repertoire. In a later analysis, generation probabilities were computed using a VDJ recombination model fitted to out-of-frame rearrangements, and the results were checked against IGoR. Hypergeometric tests were used in a later analysis to score TCR-TCR, TCR-HLA and TCR-CMV co-occurrence, with a repertoire-size bias correction applied to the TCR pairs. To estimate false discovery rates, a later analysis permuted the HLA or CMV assignments 20 times. A later analysis grouped co-occurring TCRs with DBSCAN, adding TCRdist sequence similarity when clustering within HLA-allele-positive subsets. For co-occurrence clustering, repertoires with fewer than 30,000 or more than 120,000 public chains were excluded, along with 4 to 6 repertoires with anomalous nucleotide sharing. In its TCRdb copy, this immuneACCESS table keeps in-frame sequences only and misses some clones. Where compared with another copy, unresolved V genes explain less than half of these, and the others have no known cause. The DNA gave D and trimming, while V, J and clone size come from that table. Here the sample has under 200,000 clones; 70% to 80% occur a single time. The ten most abundant clones make up 1.3% of the sample.

From its cysteine to its phenylalanine, the CDR3 spans 13 amino acids. Only the CDR3 part of the read is kept: 39 bases, read in frame from the first base. For CDR1 and CDR2, the germline V gene lists MGHRA and YSYEKL. V has 4 bases trimmed and J has 2 bases trimmed; junction bases matching no gene number 1. The TCR was taken from a young man in good health and CMV-seronegative. The sample taken for sequencing was PBMCs. The chain joins TRBV4-1 to TRBJ1-2, and TRBD1 aligns with 7 junction nucleotides. The DNA is as follows: TGCGCCAGCAGCCCGGACAGGAACTATGGCTACACCTTC. The resulting protein is CASSPDRNYGYTF.